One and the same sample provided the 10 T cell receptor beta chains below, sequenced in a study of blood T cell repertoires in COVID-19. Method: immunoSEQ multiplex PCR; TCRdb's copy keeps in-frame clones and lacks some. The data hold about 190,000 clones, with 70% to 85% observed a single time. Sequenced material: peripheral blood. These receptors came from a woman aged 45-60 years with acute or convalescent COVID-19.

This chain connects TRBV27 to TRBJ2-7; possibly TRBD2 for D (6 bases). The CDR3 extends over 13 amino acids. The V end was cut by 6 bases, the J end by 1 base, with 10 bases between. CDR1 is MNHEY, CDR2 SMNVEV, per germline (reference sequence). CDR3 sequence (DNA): TGTGCCAGCAGGATTAGCGGATCCTACGAGCAGTACTTC. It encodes CASRISGSYEQYF.

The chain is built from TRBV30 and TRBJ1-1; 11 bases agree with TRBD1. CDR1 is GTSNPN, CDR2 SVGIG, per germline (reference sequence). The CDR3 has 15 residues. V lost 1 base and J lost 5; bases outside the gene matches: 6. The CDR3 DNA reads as TGTGCCTGGAGTGCGGGACAGGGGGTCCGAACTGAAGCTTTCTTT. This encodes CAWSAGQGVRTEAFF. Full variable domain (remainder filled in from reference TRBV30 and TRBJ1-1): SQTIHQWPATLVQPVGSPLSLECTVEGTSNPNLYWYRQAAGRGLQLLFYSVGIGQISSEVPQNLSASRPQDRQFILSSKKLLLSDSGFYLCAWSAGQGVRTEAFFGQGTRLTVV.

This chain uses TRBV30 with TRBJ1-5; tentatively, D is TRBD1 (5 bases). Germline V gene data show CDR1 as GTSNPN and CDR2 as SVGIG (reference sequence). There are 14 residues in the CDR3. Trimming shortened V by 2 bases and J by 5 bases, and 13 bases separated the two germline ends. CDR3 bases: TGTGCCTGGAGTCGGGGGGGGAGGGATCAGCCCCAGCATTTT. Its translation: CAWSRGGRDQPQHF.

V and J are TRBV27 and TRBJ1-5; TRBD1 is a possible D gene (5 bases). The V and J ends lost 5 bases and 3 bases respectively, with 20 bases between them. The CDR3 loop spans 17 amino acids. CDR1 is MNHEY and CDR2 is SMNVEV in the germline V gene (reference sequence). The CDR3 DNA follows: TGTGCCAGCAGTCCCGTTCTGGGGCCAACCTCCAATCAGCCCCAGCATTTT. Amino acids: CASSPVLGPTSNQPQHF.

In DNA form, the CDR3 reads TGTGCCTGGAGTGTACTTGGGGGGGCTCGGGGCTACACCTTC. Translated: CAWSVLGGARGYTF. V gene TRBV30 combines with J gene TRBJ1-2, with D perhaps TRBD1 (6 bases). CDR1 is GTSNPN and CDR2 is SVGIG in the germline V gene (reference sequence). CDR3 length equals 14 residues. V was cut by 0 bases and J by 8 bases, with 16 bases left in between.

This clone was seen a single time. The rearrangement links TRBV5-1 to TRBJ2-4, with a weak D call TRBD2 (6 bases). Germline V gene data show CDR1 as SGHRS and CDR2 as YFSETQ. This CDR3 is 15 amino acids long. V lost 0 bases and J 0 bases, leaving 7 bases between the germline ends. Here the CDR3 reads CASSLAGGAKNIQYF. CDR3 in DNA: TGCGCCAGCAGCTTGGCCGGGGGAGCCAAAAACATTCAGTACTTC.

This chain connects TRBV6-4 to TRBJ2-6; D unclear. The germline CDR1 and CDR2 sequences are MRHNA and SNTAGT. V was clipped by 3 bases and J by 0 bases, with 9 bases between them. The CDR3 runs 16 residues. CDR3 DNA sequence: TGTGCCAGCAGTGAAGGTTGGAGCTCTGGGGCCAACGTCCTGACTTTC. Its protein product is CASSEGWSSGANVLTF.

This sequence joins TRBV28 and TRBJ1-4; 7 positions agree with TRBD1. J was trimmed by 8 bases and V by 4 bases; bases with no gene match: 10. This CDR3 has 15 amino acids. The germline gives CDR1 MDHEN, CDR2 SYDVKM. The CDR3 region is CASSSIDRVGEKLFF. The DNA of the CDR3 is TGTGCCAGCAGTTCTATTGACAGGGTGGGCGAAAAACTGTTTTTT.

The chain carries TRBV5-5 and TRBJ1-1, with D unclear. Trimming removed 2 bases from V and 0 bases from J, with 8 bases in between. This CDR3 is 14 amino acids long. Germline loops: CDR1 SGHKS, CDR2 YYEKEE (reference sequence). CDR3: CASSFFTLNTEAFF. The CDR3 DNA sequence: TGTGCCAGCAGCTTTTTTACACTGAACACTGAAGCTTTCTTT.

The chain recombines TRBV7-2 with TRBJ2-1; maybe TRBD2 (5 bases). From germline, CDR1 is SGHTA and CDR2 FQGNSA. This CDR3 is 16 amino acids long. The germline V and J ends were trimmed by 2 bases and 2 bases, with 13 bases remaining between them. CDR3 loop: CASSLRELNTYNEQFF. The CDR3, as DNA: TGTGCCAGCAGCTTAAGGGAGTTAAACACCTACAATGAGCAGTTCTTC.